The 24 T cell receptor beta chains reported below all come from one sample, sequenced in a study of blood T cell repertoires in COVID-19. Measured with immunoSEQ multiplex PCR; TCRdb has only the in-frame clones, and not every one. The data show under 200,000 clones, over 75% seen once. Sequencing used PBMCs or T cells enriched from blood (not recorded which). The source of these receptors is a man between 50 and 59 years old who had recovered from COVID-19.

The rearrangement links TRBV18 to TRBJ2-7; 8 nucleotides line up with TRBD2. Germline CDR1 and CDR2: KGHSH and LQKENI. The CDR3 is 15 residues long. The J segment lost 0 bases and the V segment lost 6 bases, leaving 7 bases of the junction unmatched. CDR3 loop: CASSPGGAGSYEQYF. CDR3 nucleotide sequence: TGTGCCAGCTCTCCGGGAGGGGCGGGCTCCTACGAGCAGTACTTC. Complete variable domain (other parts from reference TRBV18 and TRBJ2-7): NAGVMQNPRHLVRRRGQEARLRCSPMKGHSHVYWYRQLPEEGLKFMVYLQKENIIDESGMPKERFSAEFPKEGPSILRIQQVVRGDSAAYFCASSPGGAGSYEQYFGPGTRLTVT.

The chain has TRBV20-1 and TRBJ1-1, with a weak D call TRBD1 (5 bases). CDR1 is DFQATT, CDR2 SNEGSKA, per germline (reference sequence). CDR3 length: 14 residues. The V gene lost 3 bases and the J gene lost 5 bases, with 16 bases spanning the gap. CDR3 bases: TGCAGTGCTAGTAACCGGGACTATGGGACTGAAGCTTTCTTT. Translated, it gives CSASNRDYGTEAFF.

This chain uses TRBV20-1 with TRBJ1-2; D may be TRBD1 (6 bases). CDR1 is DFQATT and CDR2 is SNEGSKA in the germline V gene (reference sequence). V lost 3 bases and J 4 bases, leaving 18 bases between the germline ends. CDR3 length: 15 residues. CDR3 amino acids: CSASRARGAGYGYTF. CDR3 in DNA: TGCAGTGCTAGTAGAGCTCGGGGGGCGGGCTATGGCTACACCTTC.

This clone was recorded only once. The genes are TRBV5-5 and TRBJ1-6, with D perhaps TRBD1 (6 bases). CDR1 is SGHKS, CDR2 YYEKEE, per germline (reference sequence). The V end was cut by 0 bases, the J end by 8 bases, with 9 bases between. The CDR3 runs 14 residues. The CDR3 nucleotides read TGTGCCAGCAGCTTGGTCCCAGGGGATTCACCCCTCCACTTT. This gives the protein CASSLVPGDSPLHF.

The chain couples TRBV7-2 to TRBJ2-2; D ambiguous. V was trimmed by 3 bases and J by 0 bases, leaving 5 bases between them. The CDR3 spans 14 residues. CDR1 and CDR2 (germline): SGHTA, FQGNSA. This chain's CDR3 is CASSFSTNTGELFF. The CDR3 nucleotides read TGTGCCAGCAGCTTCAGTACGAACACCGGGGAGCTGTTTTTT.

The chain is built from TRBV12-3 or TRBV12-4 and TRBJ2-7; D unresolved. V was pared by 5 bases and J by 4 bases, with 6 bases between. The CDR3 is 11 residues long. The CDR3 DNA reads as TGTGCCAGCAGTAACCGGTACGAGCAGTACTTC. Its translation is CASSNRYEQYF.

V gene TRBV19 combines with J gene TRBJ2-7; 10 nucleotides line up with TRBD2. The trim removed 2 bases at V and 2 bases at J, leaving 12 bases unmatched. This CDR3 is built from 18 residues. CDR1 and CDR2 (germline): LNHDA, SQIVND (reference sequence). The CDR3 region has the DNA TGTGCCAGTAGTATAAGGGCGATAGCGGGAGGTGAAACCTACGAGCAGTACTTC. Translating gives CASSIRAIAGGETYEQYF.

V is TRBV7-2 and J is TRBJ1-3, with no clear D. V was pared by 4 bases and J by 0 bases, with 10 bases between. The CDR3 runs to 15 residues. Germline assignment: CDR1 SGHTA and CDR2 FQGNSA. The CDR3 is CASSSGIYSGNTIYF. The CDR3 DNA is TGTGCCAGCAGCTCCGGGATCTACTCTGGAAACACCATATATTTT.

The chain recombines TRBV28 with TRBJ2-1; 10 positions agree with TRBD1. Trimming cost V 5 bases and J 7 bases; bases outside gene matches: 14. The CDR3 contains 17 residues. Germline V CDR1 and CDR2: MDHEN, SYDVKM. This CDR3 reads CASSTPMGQGRPNEQFF. The DNA of the CDR3 is TGTGCCAGCAGTACCCCAATGGGACAGGGGCGTCCAAATGAGCAGTTCTTC.

The chain employs TRBV5-4 and TRBJ2-3; TRBD1 might be the D (6 bases). V lost 4 bases and J lost 6, with 18 bases in between. CDR3 length: 15 amino acids. Germline V gives CDR1 SGHNT, CDR2 YYREEE (reference sequence). CDR3 loop: CASSPPTGFRDTQYF. The CDR3 nucleotides are TGTGCCAGCAGCCCGCCAACAGGGTTCAGGGATACGCAGTATTTT.

This rearrangement joins TRBV19 to TRBJ1-2; 7 bases align to TRBD1. The CDR3 is 16 residues long. Germline trimming cut 6 bases from V and 8 bases from J; bases unmatched to any gene: 18. In germline, CDR1 is LNHDA, CDR2 SQIVND (reference sequence). CDR3 protein: CASRSPSTGRNYGYTF. CDR3 nucleotide sequence: TGTGCCAGTAGATCCCCATCGACAGGGCGAAATTACGGCTACACCTTC.

The rearrangement uses TRBV19 and TRBJ2-3; 11 positions match TRBD2. The trim removed 9 bases at V and 3 bases at J, leaving 11 bases unmatched. Germline CDR1 LNHDA, CDR2 SQIVND (reference sequence). This CDR3 spans 16 amino acids. This CDR3 is CASLGVAGGPTDTQYF. In DNA form, the CDR3 reads TGTGCCAGCCTAGGAGTAGCGGGGGGGCCGACAGATACGCAGTATTTT.

The V gene is TRBV19, the J gene TRBJ2-7; 9 nucleotides agree with TRBD2. Germline V CDR1 and CDR2: LNHDA, SQIVND (reference sequence). J was trimmed by 6 bases and V by 5 bases; bases with no gene match: 5. The length of the CDR3 is 13 residues. The CDR3 sequence is CASSLGTSTEQYF. Here the CDR3 DNA reads TGTGCCAGTAGTCTTGGGACTAGCACCGAGCAGTACTTC.

The rearrangement uses TRBV6-2 or TRBV6-3 and TRBJ2-2; D might be TRBD1 (6 bases). Between the trimmed V and J ends, which lost 5 bases and 4 bases, there was a span of 20 bases. CDR3 length: 17 amino acids. Germline loops: CDR1 MNHEY, CDR2 SVGEGT. CDR3 bases: TGTGCCAGCAGTAGACAATCAGGGGTCGTGAGCACCGGGGAGCTGTTTTTT. This gives the protein CASSRQSGVVSTGELFF.

This clone was picked up a small number of times. CDR3 sequence: CATSDRTGRASGYTF. Here the CDR3 DNA reads TGTGCCACCAGTGATCGGACAGGGCGAGCTAGCGGCTACACCTTC. The chain joins TRBV24-1 to TRBJ1-2; 8 nucleotides line up with TRBD1. Germline trimming cut 3 bases from V and 8 bases from J; bases unmatched to any gene: 10. The germline V gene encodes CDR1 KGHDR and CDR2 SFDVKD. The CDR3 consists of 15 residues.

The rearrangement joins TRBV19 to TRBJ1-3, with TRBD1 matching 7 bases. The CDR3 contains 15 residues. V shed 5 bases and J 3 bases; nucleotides not matched to a gene: 7. Germline loops: CDR1 LNHDA, CDR2 SQIVND (reference sequence). In DNA form, the CDR3 reads TGTGCCAGTAGTGTCACAGGGGAACGTGGAAACACCATATATTTT. It specifies CASSVTGERGNTIYF.

The V call is TRBV20-1, the J call TRBJ2-1; D not certain. The CDR3 runs to 9 residues. Germline V gene sequence: CDR1 DFQATT, CDR2 SNEGSKA (reference sequence). The V and J ends lost 6 bases and 8 bases respectively, with 5 bases between them. Here the CDR3 DNA reads TGCAGTGCGTCGTATGAGCAGTTCTTC. It encodes CSASYEQFF.

This chain links TRBV12-3 or TRBV12-4 with TRBJ1-1, with D possibly TRBD1 on 6 matching bases. CDR3 length: 12 amino acids. V lost 4 bases to trimming and J lost 8 bases, with 11 bases between them. The CDR3 region is CASSSRDKEAFF. The CDR3 DNA sequence: TGTGCCAGCAGTTCACGGGACAAAGAAGCTTTCTTT.

The chain carries TRBV9 and TRBJ2-5, with 10 bases matching TRBD2. J gave up 5 bases and V 0 bases, and 13 bases lay outside the gene matches. In germline, CDR1 is SGDLS, CDR2 YYNGEE. This CDR3 is 18 amino acids long. The CDR3 DNA follows: TGTGCCAGCAGCGTAGGCCCCTCCAGCGGGAGGGCCGGTGAGACCCAGTACTTC. This gives the protein CASSVGPSSGRAGETQYF.

V gene TRBV3-1 (or the pseudogene TRBV3-2) combines with J gene TRBJ2-3, with 8 nucleotides matching TRBD2. Per germline, CDR1 LGHDT and CDR2 YNNKEL (reference sequence). The CDR3 is 15 amino acids. The junction had 8 bases not matched to a gene; V was cut back by 7 bases and J by 2 bases. Written as DNA, the CDR3 is TGTGCCAGCACCCTGAAGCGGGGGTACACAGATACGCAGTATTTT. Translated, it gives CASTLKRGYTDTQYF.

This CDR3 is CASSFTPFNSPLHF. In DNA form, the CDR3 reads TGTGCCAGCAGCTTTACACCGTTTAATTCACCCCTCCACTTT. V usage is TRBV7-3 and J usage is TRBJ1-6; no clear D gene. The V end lost 3 bases, the J end lost 6 bases, and 9 bases lay between the germline ends. This CDR3 has 14 residues. Germline V CDR1 and CDR2: SGHTA, FQGTGA. Supplemented by reference TRBV7-3 and TRBJ1-6, the full variable domain reads GAGVSQTPSNKVTEKGKYVELRCDPISGHTALYWYRQSLGQGPEFLIYFQGTGAADDSGLPNDRFFAVRPEGSVSTLKIQRTERGDSAVYLCASSFTPFNSPLHFGNGTRLTVT.

This chain uses TRBV3-1 (or the pseudogene TRBV3-2) with TRBJ1-2; no clear D. Germline values: CDR1 LGHDT, CDR2 YNNKEL (reference sequence). V lost 2 bases to trimming and J lost 8 bases, with 6 bases between them. This CDR3 comprises 11 residues. Written as DNA, the CDR3 is TGTGCCAGCAGCCAAAACAAAGGCTACACCTTC. It encodes CASSQNKGYTF.

The chain links TRBV6-2 or TRBV6-3 to TRBJ1-5; D is ambiguous. This CDR3 spans 15 amino acids. The V end lost 2 bases, the J end lost 0 bases, and 8 bases lay between the germline ends. CDR1 is MNHEY and CDR2 is SVGEGT in the germline V gene. DNA of the CDR3: TGTGCCAGCAGTTACGTCGGGAGTAGCAATCAGCCCCAGCATTTT. This sequence encodes CASSYVGSSNQPQHF.

CDR3 nucleotide sequence: TGTGCCAGAAGCGGGACAGGGGGCCACACCATATATTTT. The encoded protein is CARSGTGGHTIYF. This sequence joins TRBV5-3 and TRBJ1-3, with 12 positions matching TRBD1. TRBV5-3 belongs to the ORF category, with a function that is uncertain. This CDR3 is 13 amino acids long. The V and J ends lost 4 bases and 8 bases, in that order; junction bases with no gene match: 1.